A selection of T cell receptor beta chains follows, all from one sample in a study of T cell changes during pregnancy in multiple sclerosis. Profiling relied on immunoSEQ multiplex PCR, and the TCRdb table lists in-frame clones only, not all of them. The top ten clones hold under 1% of a sample with over 35,000 clones, 70% to 90% of them seen once. The sample consisted of CD4+ T cells from peripheral blood mononuclear cells, taken after pregnancy. The receptors shown here come from a female donor with multiple sclerosis, enrolled in a pregnancy study. Each CDR3 is given with its conserved first and last residue. D genes are given only for firm matches. A row's size may be missing; if present it is once, few, many or a size class.

CDR3 length: 15; J gene: TRBJ2-1; D gene: NA; V gene: TRBV28; clone size: NA; CDR3 protein: CASSLPLTSFHEQFF; CDR3 DNA: TGTGCCAGCAGTTTACCGCTGACTAGTTTCCATGAGCAGTTCTTC
CDR3 length: 15; J gene: TRBJ2-7; D gene: TRBD2; V gene: TRBV7-2; clone size: NA; CDR3 protein: CASSLLGGAGYEQYF; CDR3 DNA: TGTGCCAGCAGCTTACTCGGGGGGGCCGGCTACGAGCAGTACTTC
CDR3 length: 14; J gene: TRBJ2-1; D gene: TRBD2; V gene: TRBV29-1; clone size: NA; CDR3 protein: CSYRKSSGDAEQFF; CDR3 DNA: TGCAGCTATAGGAAGAGTAGCGGGGATGCTGAGCAGTTCTTC
CDR3 length: 14; J gene: TRBJ2-3; D gene: TRBD2; V gene: TRBV10-2; clone size: few; CDR3 protein: CASRRGGFTDTQYF; CDR3 DNA: TGCGCCAGCAGACGCGGGGGGTTTACAGATACGCAGTATTTT
CDR3 length: 17; J gene: TRBJ2-5; D gene: TRBD2; V gene: TRBV7-8; clone size: NA; CDR3 protein: CASSPRGLAGAPGTQYF; CDR3 DNA: TGTGCCAGCAGCCCGCGGGGACTAGCGGGGGCCCCCGGGACCCAGTACTTC
CDR3 length: 18; J gene: TRBJ2-7; D gene: TRBD1; V gene: TRBV5-1; clone size: NA; CDR3 protein: CASSLAPPGTGALVEQYF; CDR3 DNA: TGCGCCAGCAGCTTGGCCCCACCCGGGACAGGGGCTCTAGTCGAGCAGTACTTC
CDR3 length: 13; J gene: TRBJ1-1; D gene: NA; V gene: TRBV15; clone size: NA; CDR3 protein: CATRGQWNTEAFF; CDR3 DNA: TGTGCCACTCGCGGACAGTGGAACACTGAAGCTTTCTTT
CDR3 length: 15; J gene: TRBJ2-3; D gene: TRBD2; V gene: TRBV19; clone size: NA; CDR3 protein: CASSARGGPGDTQYF; CDR3 DNA: TGTGCCAGTAGTGCGCGGGGGGGCCCTGGAGATACGCAGTATTTT
CDR3 length: 17; J gene: TRBJ2-5; D gene: TRBD2; V gene: TRBV4-1; clone size: NA; CDR3 protein: CASSHQLAGGLKETQYF; CDR3 DNA: TGCGCCAGCAGCCACCAACTAGCGGGGGGGCTTAAAGAGACCCAGTACTTC
CDR3 length: 12; J gene: TRBJ1-1; D gene: NA; V gene: TRBV30; clone size: NA; CDR3 protein: CAWSRVNTEAFF; CDR3 DNA: TGTGCCTGGTCGCGAGTGAACACTGAAGCTTTCTTT
CDR3 length: 14; J gene: TRBJ1-4; D gene: TRBD1; V gene: TRBV5-1; clone size: NA; CDR3 protein: CASSLDRAPEKLFF; CDR3 DNA: TGCGCCAGCAGCCTGGACAGGGCCCCTGAAAAACTGTTTTTT
CDR3 length: 15; J gene: TRBJ2-5; D gene: TRBD1; V gene: TRBV11-3; clone size: NA; CDR3 protein: CASSPGQGPQETQYF; CDR3 DNA: TGTGCCAGCAGCCCGGGACAGGGGCCCCAAGAGACCCAGTACTTC
CDR3 length: 10; J gene: TRBJ1-2; D gene: NA; V gene: TRBV29-1; clone size: few; CDR3 protein: CSVRQYGYTF; CDR3 DNA: TGCAGCGTTCGACAGTATGGCTACACCTTC
CDR3 length: 14; J gene: TRBJ2-3; D gene: TRBD1; V gene: TRBV30; clone size: NA; CDR3 protein: CAWSVRGQADTQYF; CDR3 DNA: TGTGCCTGGAGTGTAAGGGGGCAGGCAGATACGCAGTATTTT
CDR3 length: 15; J gene: TRBJ2-2; D gene: NA; V gene: TRBV7-2; clone size: NA; CDR3 protein: CASRDRGRGTGELFF; CDR3 DNA: TGTGCCAGCAGGGACCGGGGTCGTGGCACCGGGGAGCTGTTTTTT
CDR3 length: 14; J gene: TRBJ2-7; D gene: TRBD1; V gene: TRBV2; clone size: NA; CDR3 protein: CASRTGTGIYEQYF; CDR3 DNA: TGTGCCAGCAGGACCGGGACAGGGATCTACGAGCAGTACTTC
CDR3 length: 17; J gene: TRBJ2-6; D gene: NA; V gene: TRBV10-3; clone size: NA; CDR3 protein: CAIGGKRGGSGANVLTF; CDR3 DNA: TGTGCCATCGGGGGCAAGCGGGGCGGGTCTGGGGCCAACGTCCTGACTTTC
CDR3 length: 15; J gene: TRBJ2-6; D gene: NA; V gene: TRBV7-3; clone size: NA; CDR3 protein: CASSSQNSGANVLTF; CDR3 DNA: TGTGCCAGCAGCTCACAAAACTCTGGGGCCAACGTCCTGACTTTC
CDR3 length: 13; J gene: TRBJ1-3; D gene: NA; V gene: TRBV5-1; clone size: NA; CDR3 protein: CASRQGTGNTIYF; CDR3 DNA: TGCGCCAGCAGGCAGGGGACAGGAAACACCATATATTTT
CDR3 length: 13; J gene: TRBJ2-5; D gene: NA; V gene: TRBV11-2; clone size: NA; CDR3 protein: CASSLGQGETQYF; CDR3 DNA: TGTGCCAGCAGCTTAGGCCAGGGCGAGACCCAGTACTTC
CDR3 length: 13; J gene: TRBJ1-6; D gene: NA; V gene: TRBV5-1; clone size: NA; CDR3 protein: CASSWNLGTPLHF; CDR3 DNA: TGCGCCAGCAGCTGGAACCTAGGTACACCCCTCCACTTT
CDR3 length: 13; J gene: TRBJ2-3; D gene: NA; V gene: TRBV28; clone size: once; CDR3 protein: CASSFGRADTQYF; CDR3 DNA: TGTGCCAGCAGTTTCGGCAGGGCGGATACGCAGTATTTT
CDR3 length: 16; J gene: TRBJ1-4; D gene: TRBD1; V gene: TRBV5-1; clone size: NA; CDR3 protein: CASSSGTGWTNEKLFF; CDR3 DNA: TGCGCCAGCAGCTCCGGGACAGGGTGGACTAATGAAAAACTGTTTTTT
CDR3 length: 14; J gene: TRBJ1-2; D gene: TRBD1; V gene: TRBV7-3; clone size: NA; CDR3 protein: CASSTRQGLNGYTF; CDR3 DNA: TGTGCCAGCAGCACCCGACAGGGTCTAAATGGCTACACCTTC
CDR3 length: 14; J gene: TRBJ1-1; D gene: NA; V gene: TRBV11-2; clone size: few; CDR3 protein: CASSPALGGTEAFF; CDR3 DNA: TGTGCCAGCAGCCCCGCCTTGGGAGGGACTGAAGCTTTCTTT
CDR3 length: 16; J gene: TRBJ2-1; D gene: TRBD1; V gene: TRBV7-9; clone size: NA; CDR3 protein: CASSPTRADRGNEQFF; CDR3 DNA: TGTGCCAGCAGCCCCACCCGCGCGGACAGGGGCAATGAGCAGTTCTTC
CDR3 length: 15; J gene: TRBJ1-6; D gene: NA; V gene: TRBV9; clone size: NA; CDR3 protein: CASSVGQASNSPLHF; CDR3 DNA: TGTGCCAGCAGCGTAGGCCAGGCTTCTAATTCACCCCTCCACTTT
CDR3 length: 14; J gene: TRBJ2-3; D gene: NA; V gene: TRBV6-1; clone size: NA; CDR3 protein: CASSVGSGTDTQYF; CDR3 DNA: TGTGCCAGCAGTGTAGGGAGTGGCACAGATACGCAGTATTTT
CDR3 length: 12; J gene: TRBJ1-1; D gene: NA; V gene: TRBV5-1; clone size: NA; CDR3 protein: CASSLNRIEAFF; CDR3 DNA: TGCGCCAGCAGCTTGAACAGAATTGAAGCTTTCTTT
CDR3 length: 15; J gene: TRBJ1-6; D gene: NA; V gene: TRBV2; clone size: NA; CDR3 protein: CASSLREEYNSPLHF; CDR3 DNA: TGTGCCAGCAGTCTCAGGGAAGAATATAATTCACCCCTCCACTTT
CDR3 length: 15; J gene: TRBJ2-5; D gene: TRBD1; V gene: TRBV11-3; clone size: NA; CDR3 protein: CASSLLQGEDETQYF; CDR3 DNA: TGTGCCAGCAGCTTATTACAGGGGGAAGATGAGACCCAGTACTTC